This entry concerns a single T cell receptor beta chain. The source of the sample is a study of blood T cell repertoires in COVID-19. Study-wide context: Both acute and convalescent COVID-19 samples were obtained from the United States, Italy and Spain. The analysed material was cDNA or gDNA that came from T cells, B-cell-depleted T cells, or PBMCs.

In the authors' workflow: Quantification of nucleated cells was approximated via reference gene primer amplification. The repertoire was sequenced with immunoSEQ multiplex PCR; TCRdb's copy has only in-frame clones and lacks some. V and J calls and clone size are given by that table; D and trimming were obtained from the DNA. This sample has hundreds of thousands of clones, with approximately 91% found just once. In germline, CDR1 is SGHTA, CDR2 FQGTGA. V lost 0 bases and J 0 bases, leaving 6 bases between the germline ends. There are 14 residues in the CDR3. What was sequenced was peripheral blood. J is TRBJ2-7 and V is TRBV7-3, with D unclear. The sequence came from a woman aged 40 to 50 who had recovered from COVID-19. The CDR3 sequence is CASSLTVSSYEQYF. The CDR3, as DNA: TGTGCCAGCAGCTTAACGGTGAGCTCCTACGAGCAGTACTTC.